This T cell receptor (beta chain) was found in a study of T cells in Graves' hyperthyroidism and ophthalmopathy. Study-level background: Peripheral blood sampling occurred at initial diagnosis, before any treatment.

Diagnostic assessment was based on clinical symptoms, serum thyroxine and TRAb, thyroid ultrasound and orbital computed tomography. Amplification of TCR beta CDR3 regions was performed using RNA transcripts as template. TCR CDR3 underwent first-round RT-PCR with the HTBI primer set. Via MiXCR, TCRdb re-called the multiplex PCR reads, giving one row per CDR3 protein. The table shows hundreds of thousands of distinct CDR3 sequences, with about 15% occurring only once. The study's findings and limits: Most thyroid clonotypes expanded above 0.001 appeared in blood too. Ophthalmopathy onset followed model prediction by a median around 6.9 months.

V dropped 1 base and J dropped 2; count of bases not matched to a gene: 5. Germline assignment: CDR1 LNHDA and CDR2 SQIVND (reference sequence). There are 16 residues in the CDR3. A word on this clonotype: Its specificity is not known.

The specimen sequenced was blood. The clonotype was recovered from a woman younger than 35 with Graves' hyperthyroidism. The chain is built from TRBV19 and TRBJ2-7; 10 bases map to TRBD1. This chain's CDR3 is CASSIVVGTGAYEQYF. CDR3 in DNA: TGTGCCAGTAGTATAGTAGTCGGGACAGGGGCCTACGAGCAGTACTTC.